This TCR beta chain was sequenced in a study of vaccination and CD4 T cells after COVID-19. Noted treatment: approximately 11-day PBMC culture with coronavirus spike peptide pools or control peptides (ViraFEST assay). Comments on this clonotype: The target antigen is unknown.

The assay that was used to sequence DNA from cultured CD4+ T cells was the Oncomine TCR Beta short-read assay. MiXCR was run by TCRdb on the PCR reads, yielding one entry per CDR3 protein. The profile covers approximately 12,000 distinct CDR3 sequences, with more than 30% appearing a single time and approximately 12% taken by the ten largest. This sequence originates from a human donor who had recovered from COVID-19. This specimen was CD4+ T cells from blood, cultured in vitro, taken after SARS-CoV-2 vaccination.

CDR3 DNA sequence: TGTGCCAGCAGTTCCCAGGGGGCAAGGCAGCCCCAGCATTTT. This encodes CASSSQGARQPQHF. The rearrangement links TRBV27 to TRBJ1-5; TRBD1 matches at 8 bases. The CDR3 is made up of 14 amino acids. Germline-derived CDR1 and CDR2 are MNHEY and SMNVEV (reference sequence). V shed 4 bases and J 7 bases; nucleotides not matched to a gene: 6.